This is a list of T cell receptor beta chains from one sample in a study of cytomegalovirus exposure and HLA in healthy donors. Repertoires were generated with immunoSEQ multiplex PCR, while TCRdb's copy carries only in-frame clones and drops some. The table has approximately 170,000 clones, 68% seen once. The sample taken for sequencing was PBMCs. The receptors here all came from a man aged 45-65 years in good health and CMV-seronegative. CDR3s include the opening cysteine and the closing phenylalanine or tryptophan. D genes are given only for firm matches. Clone size is shown for a subset of rows, as once, few, many or a class of expanded clone.

J gene	clone size	D gene	V gene	CDR3 protein	CDR3 DNA
TRBJ2-2	-	TRBD1	TRBV6-6	CASSRKAGGSTGELFF	TGTGCCAGCAGCCGAAAGGCAGGGGGTAGTACCGGGGAGCTGTTTTTT
TRBJ2-2	-	TRBD2	TRBV2	CASRLAANTGELFF	TGTGCCAGCAGGCTAGCGGCGAACACCGGGGAGCTGTTTTTT
TRBJ1-5	few	-	TRBV5-5	CASSLLQGGQPQHF	TGTGCCAGCAGCTTGTTGCAGGGCGGACAGCCCCAGCATTTT
TRBJ2-7	-	-	TRBV19	CASSINSYEQYF	TGTGCCAGTAGTATAAATAGCTACGAGCAGTACTTC
TRBJ1-5	-	-	TRBV28	CASRGQGNQPQHF	TGTGCCAGCAGGGGGCAGGGGAATCAGCCCCAGCATTTT
TRBJ1-2	-	TRBD1	TRBV6-6	CASSTDNRGRRQGYTF	TGTGCCAGCAGTACGGATAACAGGGGGCGAAGGCAAGGCTACACCTTC
TRBJ1-6	few	-	TRBV11-3	CASSPAYNSPLHF	TGTGCCAGCTCCCCTGCCTATAATTCACCCCTCCACTTT
TRBJ2-3	-	TRBD2	TRBV4-1	CASSQEWRGGSSPTDTQYF	TGCGCCAGCAGCCAAGAATGGCGGGGGGGCTCCTCCCCCACAGATACGCAGTATTTT
TRBJ1-3	-	-	TRBV7-2	CASSLGGAGGNTIYF	TGTGCCAGCAGCTTAGGCGGGGCTGGAGGAAACACCATATATTTT
TRBJ2-7	-	-	TRBV11-2	CASSLDRGFPYEQYF	TGTGCCAGCAGCTTAGACAGGGGTTTTCCCTACGAGCAGTACTTC
TRBJ1-1	few	TRBD1	TRBV5-5	CASSLDPGGWTEAFF	TGTGCCAGCAGCTTGGATCCAGGGGGCTGGACTGAAGCTTTCTTT
TRBJ1-2	-	-	TRBV7-6	CASSLDQAGYTF	TGTGCCAGCAGCTTAGACCAGGCTGGCTACACCTTC
TRBJ2-2	few	-	TRBV7-2	CASSLSTGENTGELFF	TGTGCCAGCAGCTTGTCGACGGGGGAGAACACCGGGGAGCTGTTTTTT
TRBJ2-3	-	TRBD1	TRBV5-6	CASSSRTGTDTQYF	TGTGCCAGCAGCTCCCGGACAGGGACAGATACGCAGTATTTT
TRBJ2-3	-	-	TRBV27	CASSSGTDTQYF	TGTGCCAGCAGTTCCGGCACAGATACGCAGTATTTT